This T cell receptor beta chain was documented in a study of shared clonotypes between healthy human individuals. Trimming took 2 bases from V and 0 from J, leaving 11 bases between them. The CDR3 totals 15 residues. CDR1 KGHSH and CDR2 LQKENI come from the germline V gene. Here immunoSEQ multiplex PCR was the method, and the copy in TCRdb shows in-frame clones only, minus some. The table lists around 1.1 million clones, 70% to 80% of them singletons. This chain uses TRBV18 with TRBJ2-7; no clear D. The source material was memory CD4+ T cells from PBMCs. Stated subset: CD45RA-negative fraction. This TCR was sampled from a man aged 18 to 30 in good health. Some clones in this sample may be carry-over from other donors' samples. CDR3: CASSPYGQNSYEQYF. CDR3 nucleotides: TGTGCCAGCTCACCATACGGGCAGAACTCCTACGAGCAGTACTTC.